This T cell receptor beta chain was observed in a study of CD8 T cells in Susac syndrome. The V and J ends lost 5 bases and 2 bases respectively, with 13 bases between them. CDR1 DFQATT and CDR2 SNEGSKA come from the germline V gene (reference sequence). The CDR3 has 15 amino acids. The authors reverse transcribed 0.5 to 1 ug RNA with random hexamers. TCRdb used MiXCR to reprocess the immunoSEQ multiplex PCR reads, holding one entry per CDR3 protein. The sample includes roughly 150,000 distinct CDR3 sequences, approximately 93% of them seen just once. CD8+ and CD4+ T cells from blood underwent TCR beta sequencing, which was carried out in a high-throughput format.

The clonotype comes from a human donor with multiple sclerosis. The sequenced sample consisted of CD4+ T cells from PBMCs. This rearrangement joins TRBV20-1 to TRBJ1-6, with a possible D match to TRBD1 (5 bases). CDR3 DNA: TGCAGTGCTGCGGGCCGGGGGACCTATAATTCACCCCTCCACTTT. Translation gives CSAAGRGTYNSPLHF.